This TCR beta chain originates from a study of beta chain features in type 1 diabetes. Study-wide results and limits: Naive, central memory and Treg TCRB repertoires appeared more alike in patients than in healthy donors.

The ends were cut back, 4 bases at V and 2 bases at J, with 8 bases in the middle. Germline V CDR1 and CDR2: SGHTA, FQGNSA. The CDR3 length is 14 residues. cDNA synthesis used the whole RNA isolate, giving expressed TCRB sequences. The study sequenced naive, central memory and regulatory T cell samples to an average of approximately 4 million reads. Profiled with immunoSEQ multiplex PCR; TCRdb holds only in-frame clones, not every one. The table lists more than 150,000 clones, less than 15% of them singletons. This clone was seen more than once but under ten times. The antigen remains undetermined. The chain has TRBV7-2 and TRBJ1-4; D gene ambiguous. Sequenced input: central memory CD4+ T cells from blood. This sequence was found in a woman younger than 30 in good health. The CDR3 spells CASSSQVTNEKLFF. The CDR3 coding sequence is TGTGCCAGCAGCTCTCAGGTTACTAATGAAAAACTGTTTTTT.